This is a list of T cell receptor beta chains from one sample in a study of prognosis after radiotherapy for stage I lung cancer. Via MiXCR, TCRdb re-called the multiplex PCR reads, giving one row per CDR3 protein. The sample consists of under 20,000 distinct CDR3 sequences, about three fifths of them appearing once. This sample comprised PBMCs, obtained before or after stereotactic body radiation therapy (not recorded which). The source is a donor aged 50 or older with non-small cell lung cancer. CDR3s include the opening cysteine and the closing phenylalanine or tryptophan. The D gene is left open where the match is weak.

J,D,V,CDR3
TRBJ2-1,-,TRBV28,CASSPGLVHNEQFF
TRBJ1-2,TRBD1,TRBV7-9,CASSSQGAGSDGYTF
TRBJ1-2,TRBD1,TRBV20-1,CSARDSGGQALYGYTF
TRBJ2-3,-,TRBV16,CASSQSVRDRQYF
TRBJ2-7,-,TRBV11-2,CASSLGTILSYEQYF
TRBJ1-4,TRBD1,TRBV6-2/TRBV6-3,CASSYSRGGTAKSGLFF
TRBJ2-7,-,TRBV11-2,CASSLLCGDYEQYF
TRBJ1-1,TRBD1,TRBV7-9,CASSPWSGGNTEAFF
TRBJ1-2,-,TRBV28,CASSFRGYGYTF
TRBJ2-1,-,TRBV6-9,CASGGSGGDEQFF
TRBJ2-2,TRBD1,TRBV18,CASSQTGMNTGELFF
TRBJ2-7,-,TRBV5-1,CASHGGAHPSYEQYF
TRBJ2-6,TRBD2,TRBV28,CAIGRGAPRANVLTF
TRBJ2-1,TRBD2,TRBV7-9,CASSSPGLAGVNEQFF
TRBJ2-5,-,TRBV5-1,CASSMGIQETQYF
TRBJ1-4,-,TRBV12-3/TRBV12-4,CASSWGDEKLFF
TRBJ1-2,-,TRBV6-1,CASRGDLLNYGYTF
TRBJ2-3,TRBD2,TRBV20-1,CSAHSVASGSGGGTDTQYF
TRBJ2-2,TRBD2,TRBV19,CASSISGTNTGELFF
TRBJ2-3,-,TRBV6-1,CASSPLGGSGSDTQYF
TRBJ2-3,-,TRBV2,CASRVADTQYF
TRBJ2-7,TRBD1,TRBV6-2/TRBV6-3,CASSADRDYEQYF
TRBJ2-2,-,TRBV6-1,CASTFGTPNTGDLFF
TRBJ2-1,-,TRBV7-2,CASSLYPEQFF
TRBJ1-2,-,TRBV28,CASSPVQQTGGYTF
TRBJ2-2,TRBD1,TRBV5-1,CASSPGDRVNTGELFF
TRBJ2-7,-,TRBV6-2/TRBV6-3,CASTSLQAGALGLEQYF
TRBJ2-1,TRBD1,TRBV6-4,CASSDGTGRARQFF
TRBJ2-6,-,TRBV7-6,CASSSTGTGSSGANVLTF
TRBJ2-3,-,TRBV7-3,CASSIQGDSLRYF
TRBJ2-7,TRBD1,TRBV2,CASSEMGQGWYEQYF
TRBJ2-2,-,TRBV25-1,CASSEGLASAGELFF
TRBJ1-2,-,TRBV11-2,CATSAGLPYGYTF
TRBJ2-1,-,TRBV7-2,CASSLARRSVNEQFF
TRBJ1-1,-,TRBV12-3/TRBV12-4,CASSASLGLNAEAFF
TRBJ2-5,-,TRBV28,CASSLYRTETQYF
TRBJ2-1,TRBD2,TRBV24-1,CATSEGTSTYNEQFF
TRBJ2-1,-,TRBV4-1,CASTAGTYNEQFF
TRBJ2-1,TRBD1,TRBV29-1,CSVEEFATGVNEQFF
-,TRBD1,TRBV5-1,CASSFGTGWEETQYF
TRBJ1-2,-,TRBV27,CATTSGYGYTF